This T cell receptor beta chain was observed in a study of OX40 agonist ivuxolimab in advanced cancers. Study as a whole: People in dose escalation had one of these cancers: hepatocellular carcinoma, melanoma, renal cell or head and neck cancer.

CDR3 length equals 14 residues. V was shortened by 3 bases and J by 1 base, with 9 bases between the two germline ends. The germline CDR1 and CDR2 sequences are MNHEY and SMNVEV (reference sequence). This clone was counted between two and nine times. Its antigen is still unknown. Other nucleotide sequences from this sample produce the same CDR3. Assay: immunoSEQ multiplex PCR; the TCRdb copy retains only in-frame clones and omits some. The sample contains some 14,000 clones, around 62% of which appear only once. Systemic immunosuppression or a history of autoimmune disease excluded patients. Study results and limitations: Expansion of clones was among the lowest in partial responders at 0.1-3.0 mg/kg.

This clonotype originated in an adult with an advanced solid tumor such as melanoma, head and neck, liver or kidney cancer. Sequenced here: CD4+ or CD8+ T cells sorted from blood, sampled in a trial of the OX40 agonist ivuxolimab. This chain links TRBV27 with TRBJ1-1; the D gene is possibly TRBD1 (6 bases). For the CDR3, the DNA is TGTGCCAGCAGTTTGGGACACACGAACACTGAAGCTTTCTTT. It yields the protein CASSLGHTNTEAFF.